The 7 T cell receptor beta chains in this list originate from one sample, sequenced in a study of OX40 agonist ivuxolimab in advanced cancers. Library method: the immunoSEQ multiplex PCR assay. TCRdb's version of the immuneACCESS table is confined to in-frame rearrangements and falls short of the full clone set. An unresolved V gene accounts for under half of the shortfall where checked; the remainder is of unknown origin. This sample is represented by about 36,000 clones; 70% to 80% of them were singletons. The ten largest clones take up around a fifth of the sample. This specimen consisted of CD4+ or CD8+ T cells sorted from blood, obtained in a trial of the OX40 agonist ivuxolimab. The source of these receptors is an adult with an advanced solid tumor such as melanoma, head and neck, liver or kidney cancer.

The chain carries TRBV30 and TRBJ2-7, with 10 bases fitting TRBD2. CDR1 and CDR2 from the germline V gene are GTSNPN and SVGIG (reference sequence). The CDR3 has 13 amino acids. Trimming cost V 2 bases and J 2 bases; bases outside gene matches: 0. The CDR3 spells CAWSSGRAYEQYF. DNA of the CDR3: TGTGCCTGGAGTAGCGGGAGGGCCTACGAGCAGTACTTC.

This clone was picked up one time. CDR3 DNA sequence: TGTGCCAGCAGCTTTCCCGGGACAGGGGACGAGCAGTACTTC. It is translated as CASSFPGTGDEQYF. The chain employs TRBV5-6 and TRBJ2-7; 10 bases line up with TRBD1. CDR1 is SGHDT and CDR2 is YYEEEE in the germline V gene. The CDR3 is made up of 14 amino acids. V lost 2 bases and J lost 5; bases outside the gene matches: 4.

The V call is TRBV27, the J call TRBJ2-1; D is unclear. Deletions cut 5 bases from V and 0 bases from J, with 11 bases between. The germline gives CDR1 MNHEY, CDR2 SMNVEV (reference sequence). This CDR3 spans 15 amino acids. The DNA for the CDR3 is TGTGCCAGCAGTCCCACAGACCTCTCCTACAATGAGCAGTTCTTC. This codes for CASSPTDLSYNEQFF.

V is TRBV5-4 and J is TRBJ1-2; maybe TRBD1 (5 bases). Germline CDR1 and CDR2: SGHNT and YYREEE (reference sequence). This CDR3 is 13 amino acids long. The V end lost 2 bases, the J end lost 8 bases, and 13 bases lay between the germline ends. The CDR3 spells CASSFSGGVGYTF. CDR3 nucleotide sequence: TGTGCCAGCAGCTTTAGCGGGGGAGTAGGCTACACCTTC.

V gene TRBV4-1 combines with J gene TRBJ2-1; 9 nucleotides match TRBD2. Losses at the gene ends were 2 bases for V and 0 bases for J; bases not matched to a gene: 17. Looked up from germline, CDR1 is MGHRA and CDR2 is YSYEKL. This CDR3 has 21 amino acids. The CDR3 sequence is CASSQNDISGGARSSYNEQFF. In DNA, the CDR3 is TGCGCCAGCAGCCAAAACGATATTAGCGGGGGCGCCCGGAGCTCCTACAATGAGCAGTTCTTC.

The chain recombines TRBV11-1 with TRBJ1-1; no clear D. Between the trimmed V and J ends, which lost 5 bases and 0 bases, there was a span of 16 bases. The length of the CDR3 is 16 residues. Germline assignment: CDR1 SGHAT and CDR2 FQDESV (reference sequence). The CDR3 DNA reads as TGTGCCAGCAGCCCAGACACTCCGGGGATGAACACTGAAGCTTTCTTT. Translation: CASSPDTPGMNTEAFF.

The chain carries TRBV13 and TRBJ1-1; D unclear. The CDR3 is 15 residues long. Germline V gene sequence: CDR1 PRHDT, CDR2 FYEKMQ (reference sequence). The V end was cut by 4 bases, the J end by 0 bases, with 12 bases between. This chain's CDR3 is CASSSLQAMNTEAFF. CDR3 sequence (DNA): TGTGCCAGCAGCTCTCTCCAGGCAATGAACACTGAAGCTTTCTTT.